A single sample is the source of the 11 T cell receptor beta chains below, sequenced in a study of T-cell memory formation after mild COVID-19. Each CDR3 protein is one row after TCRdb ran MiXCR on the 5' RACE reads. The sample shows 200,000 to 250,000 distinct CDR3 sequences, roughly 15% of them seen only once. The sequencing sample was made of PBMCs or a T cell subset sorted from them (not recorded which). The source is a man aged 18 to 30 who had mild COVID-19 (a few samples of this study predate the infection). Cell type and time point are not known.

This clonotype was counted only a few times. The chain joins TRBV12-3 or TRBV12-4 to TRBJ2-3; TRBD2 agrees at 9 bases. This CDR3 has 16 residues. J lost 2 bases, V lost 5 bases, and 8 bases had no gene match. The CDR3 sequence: CASSPALAGLTDTQYF. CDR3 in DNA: TGTGCCAGCAGTCCCGCACTAGCGGGTCTCACAGATACGCAGTATTTT.

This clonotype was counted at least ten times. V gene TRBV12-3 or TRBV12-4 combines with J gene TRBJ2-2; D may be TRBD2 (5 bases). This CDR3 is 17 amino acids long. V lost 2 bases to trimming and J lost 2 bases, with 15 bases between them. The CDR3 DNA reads TGTGCCAGCAGTTTACATCCCACCGGACTTAACACCGGGGAGCTGTTTTTT. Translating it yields CASSLHPTGLNTGELFF.

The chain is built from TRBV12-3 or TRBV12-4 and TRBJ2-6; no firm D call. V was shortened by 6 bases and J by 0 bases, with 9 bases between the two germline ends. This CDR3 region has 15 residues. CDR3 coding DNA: TGTGCCAGCAGGCCTGGGTACTCTGGGGCCAACGTCCTGACTTTC. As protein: CASRPGYSGANVLTF.

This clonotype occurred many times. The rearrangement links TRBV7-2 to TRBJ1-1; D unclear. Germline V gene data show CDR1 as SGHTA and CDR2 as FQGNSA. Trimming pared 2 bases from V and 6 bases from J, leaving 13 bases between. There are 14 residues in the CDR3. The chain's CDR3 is CASSLRLLGAEAFF. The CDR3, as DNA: TGTGCCAGCAGCTTACGACTTTTGGGCGCTGAAGCTTTCTTT.

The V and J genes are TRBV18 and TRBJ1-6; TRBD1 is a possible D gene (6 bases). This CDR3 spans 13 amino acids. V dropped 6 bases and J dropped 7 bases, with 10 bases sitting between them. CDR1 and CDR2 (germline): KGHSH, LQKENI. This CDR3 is CASSVDRNSPLHF. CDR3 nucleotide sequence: TGTGCCAGCTCGGTCGACAGGAATTCACCCCTCCACTTT.

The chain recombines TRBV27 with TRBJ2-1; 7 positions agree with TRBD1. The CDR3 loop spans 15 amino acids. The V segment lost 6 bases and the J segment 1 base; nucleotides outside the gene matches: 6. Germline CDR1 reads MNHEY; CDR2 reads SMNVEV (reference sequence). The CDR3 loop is CASRTYRGSYNEQFF. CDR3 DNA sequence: TGTGCCAGCAGGACCTACAGGGGTTCCTACAATGAGCAGTTCTTC.

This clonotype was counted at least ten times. The CDR3 protein is CASSGGGNTEAFF. CDR3 nucleotides: TGTGCCAGCAGCGGTGGGGGAAACACTGAAGCTTTCTTT. The V and J genes are TRBV7-2 and TRBJ1-1; tentative D call: TRBD1 (5 bases). V lost 5 bases to trimming and J lost 2 bases, with 9 bases between them. This CDR3 spans 13 amino acids. Germline loops: CDR1 SGHTA, CDR2 FQGNSA.

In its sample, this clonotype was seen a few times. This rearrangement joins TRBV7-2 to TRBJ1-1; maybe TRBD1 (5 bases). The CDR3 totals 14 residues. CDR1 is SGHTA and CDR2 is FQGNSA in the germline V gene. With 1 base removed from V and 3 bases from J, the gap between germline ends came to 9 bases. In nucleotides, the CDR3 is TGTGCCAGCAGCTTAGTTGTACAGGACACTGAAGCTTTCTTT. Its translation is CASSLVVQDTEAFF.

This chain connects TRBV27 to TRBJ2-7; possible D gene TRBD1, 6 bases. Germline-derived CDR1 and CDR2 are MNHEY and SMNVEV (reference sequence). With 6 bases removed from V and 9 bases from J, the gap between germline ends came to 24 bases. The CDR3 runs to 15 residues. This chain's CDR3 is CASSPTTGVLRGQYF. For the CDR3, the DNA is TGTGCCAGCAGCCCGACGACAGGAGTCCTACGAGGGCAGTACTTC.

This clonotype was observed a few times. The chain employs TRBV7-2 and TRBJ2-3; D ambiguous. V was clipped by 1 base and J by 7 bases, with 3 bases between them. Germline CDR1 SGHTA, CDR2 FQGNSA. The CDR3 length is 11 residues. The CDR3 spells CASSLVYTQYF. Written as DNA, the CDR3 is TGTGCCAGCAGCTTAGTTTATACGCAGTATTTT.

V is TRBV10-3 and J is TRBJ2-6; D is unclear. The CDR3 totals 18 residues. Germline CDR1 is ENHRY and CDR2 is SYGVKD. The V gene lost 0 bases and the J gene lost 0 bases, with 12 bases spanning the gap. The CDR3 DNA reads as TGTGCCATCAGTGAGTCGGTCAGGTCCCCCTCTGGGGCCAACGTCCTGACTTTC. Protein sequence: CAISESVRSPSGANVLTF.